This T cell receptor (beta chain) came from a study of blood T cell repertoires in COVID-19. Study context: COVID-19 samples, acute and convalescent, were from the United States, Italy and Spain. In each case, the material was cDNA or gDNA derived from T cells, B-cell-depleted T cells, or PBMCs.

Authors' analysis steps: Researchers report that nucleated cell counts were estimated from reference gene primer amplification. Libraries were prepared by immunoSEQ multiplex PCR; TCRdb keeps only in-frame clonotypes and omits some of them. D and trimming were read from the DNA, whereas the V and J calls and clone size are those reported in that table. The sample carries around 170,000 clones, about three quarters recorded once. Sample: peripheral blood. The TCR comes from a woman of 80 years or more with COVID-19, enrolled during active disease.

The DNA for the CDR3 is TGTGCCAGCAGCTTGCACGGTTCTAACTATGGCTACACCTTC. Amino acid sequence: CASSLHGSNYGYTF. The chain uses TRBV5-4 and TRBJ1-2, with unresolved D. This CDR3 is built from 14 residues. Trimming shortened V by 1 base and J by 0 bases, and 7 bases separated the two germline ends. The V gene's germline CDR1 is SGHNT and CDR2 YYREEE (reference sequence).